This T cell receptor (beta chain) stems from a study of regulatory T cells in long-lasting Graves disease. Time point reported: newly diagnosed GD, antithyroid drugs for less than 3 months. The TCR library used RNA extracted from PBMCs. This clonotype turned up a few times. Investigators prepared the TCR beta libraries by applying iRepertoire HTBI primers and Arm-PCR of CDR3 regions. TCRdb re-analysed the multiplex PCR reads in MiXCR, keeping a single row per CDR3 protein. Here the sample spans 450,000 to 600,000 distinct CDR3 sequences, approximately 13% being singletons. The CDR3 spans 19 residues. Germline-derived CDR1 and CDR2 are MNHEY and SVGEGT. V was clipped by 5 bases and J by 2 bases, with 25 bases between them. These same records also appear under a second study, on T cells in Graves' hyperthyroidism and ophthalmopathy. That publication notes: Researchers ran a first-round RT-PCR on the TCR CDR3 using the HTBI primer set.

The sequence derives from a man aged 25-45 years with Graves disease. Specimen: peripheral blood mononuclear cells (PBMCs), collected at new diagnosis, from a patient treated with antithyroid drugs. This sequence joins TRBV6-2 or TRBV6-3 and TRBJ2-1, with a possible D match to TRBD1 (9 bases). In DNA, the CDR3 is TGTGCCAGCAGTGAATACAGGGGGCAAAGACTAGCGCCCTACAATGAGCAGTTCTTC. Its translation is CASSEYRGQRLAPYNEQFF.